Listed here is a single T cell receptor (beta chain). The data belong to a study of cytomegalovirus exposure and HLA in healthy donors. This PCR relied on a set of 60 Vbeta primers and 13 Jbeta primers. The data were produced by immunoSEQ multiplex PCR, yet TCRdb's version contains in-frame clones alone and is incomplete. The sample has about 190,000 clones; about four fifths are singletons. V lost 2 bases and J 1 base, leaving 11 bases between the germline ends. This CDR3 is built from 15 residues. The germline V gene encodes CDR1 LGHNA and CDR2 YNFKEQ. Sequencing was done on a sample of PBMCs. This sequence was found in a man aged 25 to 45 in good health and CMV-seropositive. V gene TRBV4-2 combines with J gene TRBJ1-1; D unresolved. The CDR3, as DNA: TGTGCCAGCAGCCAACTCTTAAGCCAGAACACTGAAGCTTTCTTT. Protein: CASSQLLSQNTEAFF.